This T cell receptor beta chain was observed in a study of neurological immune-mediated disorders. In this sample, this clonotype turned up many times. The target antigen is unknown. The authors made cDNA by 5'RACE with 10-nucleotide random UMIs. In TCRdb, the 5' RACE reads were re-called with MiXCR into one record per CDR3 protein. Of under 90,000 distinct CDR3 sequences in the sample, around 3.4% were seen once. Notes on the study in general: Because no CDR3 amino acid sequences were shared across subjects by expanded clones, private repertoires were suggested in all groups.

V shed 3 bases and J shed 7 bases, with 9 bases lying between them. The CDR3 spans 12 residues. The material sequenced was PBMCs. The rearrangement joins TRBV12-3 or TRBV12-4 to TRBJ1-1; D remains unclear. The receptor was isolated from a woman aged 45 to 65 with multiple sclerosis. CDR3 coding DNA: TGTGCCAGCAGTTTTGGTCCTGGTGAAGCTTTCTTT. Its translation is CASSFGPGEAFF.